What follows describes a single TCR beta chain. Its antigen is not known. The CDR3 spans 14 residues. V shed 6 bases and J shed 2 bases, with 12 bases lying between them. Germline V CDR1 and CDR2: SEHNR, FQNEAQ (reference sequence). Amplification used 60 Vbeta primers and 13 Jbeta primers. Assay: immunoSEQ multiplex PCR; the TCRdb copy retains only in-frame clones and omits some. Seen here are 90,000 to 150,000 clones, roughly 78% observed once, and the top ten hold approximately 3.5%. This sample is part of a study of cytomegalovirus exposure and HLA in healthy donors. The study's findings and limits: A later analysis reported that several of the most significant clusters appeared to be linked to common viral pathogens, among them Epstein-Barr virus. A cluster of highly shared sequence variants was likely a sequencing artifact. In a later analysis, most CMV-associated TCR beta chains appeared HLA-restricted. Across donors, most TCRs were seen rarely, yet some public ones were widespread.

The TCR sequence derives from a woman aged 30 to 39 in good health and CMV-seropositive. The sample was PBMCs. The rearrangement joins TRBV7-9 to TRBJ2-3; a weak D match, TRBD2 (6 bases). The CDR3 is CASRRQLATDTQYF. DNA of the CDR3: TGTGCCAGCAGACGCCAACTAGCCACAGATACGCAGTATTTT.